These 2 T cell receptor beta chains share one sample of origin, sequenced in a study of OX40 agonist ivuxolimab in advanced cancers. The table came from immunoSEQ multiplex PCR; TCRdb's copy has only in-frame clones and leaves some out. Here the sample spans 45,000 to 50,000 clones, 79% being singletons. Sequenced here: CD4+ or CD8+ T cells sorted from blood, sampled in a trial of the OX40 agonist ivuxolimab. All receptors come from an adult with an advanced solid tumor such as melanoma, head and neck, liver or kidney cancer.

The chain combines TRBV18 with TRBJ1-6; D possibly corresponds to TRBD1 (5 bases). The ends were cut back, 3 bases at V and 5 bases at J, with 17 bases in the middle. This CDR3 has 17 residues. CDR1 and CDR2 (germline): KGHSH, LQKENI. CDR3 in amino acids: CASSPPRAGTNNSPLHF. In DNA, the CDR3 is TGTGCCAGCTCACCCCCCCGGGCCGGGACGAATAATTCACCCCTCCACTTT.

This clone appeared a single time. The chain is built from TRBV30 and TRBJ1-2, with no clear D. The germline V gene encodes CDR1 GTSNPN and CDR2 SVGIG (reference sequence). Trimming shortened V by 0 bases and J by 5 bases, and 10 bases separated the two germline ends. The CDR3 is made up of 13 amino acids. CDR3 bases: TGTGCCTGGAGTGTAGCACCCGGGTATGGCTACACCTTC. Its protein product is CAWSVAPGYGYTF.